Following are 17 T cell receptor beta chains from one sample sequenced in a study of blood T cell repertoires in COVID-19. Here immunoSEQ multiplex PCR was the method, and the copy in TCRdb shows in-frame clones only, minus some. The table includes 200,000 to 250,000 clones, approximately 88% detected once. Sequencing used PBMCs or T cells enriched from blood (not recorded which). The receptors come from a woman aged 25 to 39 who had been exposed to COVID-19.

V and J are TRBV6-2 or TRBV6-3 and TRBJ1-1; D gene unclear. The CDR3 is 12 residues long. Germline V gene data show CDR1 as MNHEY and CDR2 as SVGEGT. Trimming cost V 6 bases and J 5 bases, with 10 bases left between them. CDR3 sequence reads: CASSRTVTEAFF. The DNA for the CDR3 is TGTGCCAGCAGCCGAACAGTAACTGAAGCTTTCTTT.

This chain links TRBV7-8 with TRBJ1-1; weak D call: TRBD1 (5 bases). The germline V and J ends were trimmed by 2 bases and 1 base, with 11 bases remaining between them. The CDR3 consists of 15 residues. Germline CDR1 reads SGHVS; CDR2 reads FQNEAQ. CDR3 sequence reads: CASSLITGRNTEAFF. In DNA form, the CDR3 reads TGTGCCAGCAGCTTAATAACAGGCCGGAACACTGAAGCTTTCTTT.

In DNA form, the CDR3 reads TGTGCCAGCAGTCTCCCGGACGGGAAGACCCAGTACTTC. Its protein is CASSLPDGKTQYF. This chain joins TRBV7-2 and TRBJ2-5; the D gene is possibly TRBD2 (5 bases). This CDR3 region has 13 residues. Germline CDR1 and CDR2: SGHTA and FQGNSA. V lost 6 bases and J lost 6, with 14 bases in between. Full variable domain (missing parts from reference TRBV7-2 and TRBJ2-5): GAGVSQSPSNKVTEKGKDVELRCDPISGHTALYWYRQSLGQGLEFLIYFQGNSAPDKSGLPSDRFSAERTGGSVSTLTIQRTQQEDSAVYLCASSLPDGKTQYFGPGTRLLVL.

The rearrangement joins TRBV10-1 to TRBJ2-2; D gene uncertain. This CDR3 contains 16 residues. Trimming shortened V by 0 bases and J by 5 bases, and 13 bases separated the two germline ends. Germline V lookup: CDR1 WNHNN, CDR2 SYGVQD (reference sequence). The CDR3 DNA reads TGCGCCAGCAGTGAGTCCACCCAACCTAGGACCGGGGAGCTGTTTTTT. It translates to CASSESTQPRTGELFF.

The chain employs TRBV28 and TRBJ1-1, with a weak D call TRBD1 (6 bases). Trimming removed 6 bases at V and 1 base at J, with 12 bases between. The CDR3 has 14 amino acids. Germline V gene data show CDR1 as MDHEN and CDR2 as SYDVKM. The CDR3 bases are TGTGCCAGCAGCCGCCGGACAGAGAACACTGAAGCTTTCTTT. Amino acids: CASSRRTENTEAFF. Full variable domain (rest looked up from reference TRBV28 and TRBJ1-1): DVKVTQSSRYLVKRTGEKVFLECVQDMDHENMFWYRQDPGLGLRLIYFSYDVKMKEKGDIPEGYSVSREKKERFSLILESASTNQTSMYLCASSRRTENTEAFFGQGTRLTVV.

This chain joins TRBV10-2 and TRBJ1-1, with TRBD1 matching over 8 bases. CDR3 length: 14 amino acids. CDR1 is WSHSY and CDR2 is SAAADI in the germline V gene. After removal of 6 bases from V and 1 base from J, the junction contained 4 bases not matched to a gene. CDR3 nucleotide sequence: TGCGCCAGCAGAGCCGGGACAGGGAACACTGAAGCTTTCTTT. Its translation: CASRAGTGNTEAFF.

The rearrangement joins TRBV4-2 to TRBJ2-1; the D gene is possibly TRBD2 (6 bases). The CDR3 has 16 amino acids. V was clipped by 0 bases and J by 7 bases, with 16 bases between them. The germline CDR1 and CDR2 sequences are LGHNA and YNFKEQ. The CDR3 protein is CASSQDRETPSNEQFF. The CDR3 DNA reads TGTGCCAGCAGCCAAGATCGGGAGACCCCATCTAATGAGCAGTTCTTC.

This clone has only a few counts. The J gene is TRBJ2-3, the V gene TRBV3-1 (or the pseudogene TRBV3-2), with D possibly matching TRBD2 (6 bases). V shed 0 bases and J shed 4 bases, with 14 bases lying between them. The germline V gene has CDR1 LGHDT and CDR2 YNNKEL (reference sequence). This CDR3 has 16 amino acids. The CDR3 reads CASSQELFGSPDTQYF. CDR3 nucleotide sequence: TGTGCCAGCAGCCAAGAACTTTTCGGGAGCCCAGATACGCAGTATTTT.

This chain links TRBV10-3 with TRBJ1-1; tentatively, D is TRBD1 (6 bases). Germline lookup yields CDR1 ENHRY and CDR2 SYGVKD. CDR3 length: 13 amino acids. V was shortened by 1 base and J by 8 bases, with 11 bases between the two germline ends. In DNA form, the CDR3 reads TGTGCCATCAGTGAGTACCGGGACAACGAAGCTTTCTTT. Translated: CAISEYRDNEAFF.

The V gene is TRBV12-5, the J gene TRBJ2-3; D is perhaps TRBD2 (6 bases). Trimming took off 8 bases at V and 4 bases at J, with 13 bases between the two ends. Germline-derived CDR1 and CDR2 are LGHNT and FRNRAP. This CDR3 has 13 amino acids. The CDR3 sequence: CASRASASDTQYF. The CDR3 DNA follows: TGTGCTAGTCGCGCTAGCGCGTCAGATACGCAGTATTTT.

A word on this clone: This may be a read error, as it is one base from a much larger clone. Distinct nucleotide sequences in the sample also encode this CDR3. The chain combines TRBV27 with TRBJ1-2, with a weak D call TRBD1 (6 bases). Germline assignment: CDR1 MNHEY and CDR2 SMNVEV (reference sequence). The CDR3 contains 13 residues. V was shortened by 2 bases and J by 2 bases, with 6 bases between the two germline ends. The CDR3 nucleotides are TGTGCCAGCAGTTTAACAGGGAACTATGGCTACACCTTC. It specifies CASSLTGNYGYTF.

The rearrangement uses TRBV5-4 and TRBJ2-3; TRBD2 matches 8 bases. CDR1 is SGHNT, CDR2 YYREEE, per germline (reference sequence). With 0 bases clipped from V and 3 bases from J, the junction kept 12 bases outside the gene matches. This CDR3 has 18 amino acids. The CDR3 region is CASSLEGGRNIGTDTQYF. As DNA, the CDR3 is TGTGCCAGCAGCTTGGAGGGCGGGAGGAACATAGGAACAGATACGCAGTATTTT.

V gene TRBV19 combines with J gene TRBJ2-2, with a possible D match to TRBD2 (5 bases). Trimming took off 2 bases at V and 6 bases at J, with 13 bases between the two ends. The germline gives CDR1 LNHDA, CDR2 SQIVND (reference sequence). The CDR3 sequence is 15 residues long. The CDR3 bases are TGTGCCAGTAGTATACTCCCCGGGATTGCCGGGGAGCTGTTTTTT. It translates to CASSILPGIAGELFF.

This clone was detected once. CDR3 residues: CASEPSGKRYNEQFF. DNA of the CDR3: TGTGCCAGTGAACCCAGCGGGAAGCGCTACAATGAGCAGTTCTTC. The V gene is TRBV5-3, the J gene TRBJ2-1; TRBD2 matches at 7 bases. TRBV5-3 is known as an ORF, though its function is uncertain. The CDR3 is 15 amino acids. The ends lost 8 bases at V and 3 bases at J; junction bases unmatched: 11.

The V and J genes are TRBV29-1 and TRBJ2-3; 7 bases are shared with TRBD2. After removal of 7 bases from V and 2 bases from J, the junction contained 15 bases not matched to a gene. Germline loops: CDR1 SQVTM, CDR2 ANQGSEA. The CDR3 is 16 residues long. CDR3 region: CSAGASGQVHTDTQYF. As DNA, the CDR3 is TGCAGCGCTGGGGCTAGCGGCCAGGTGCACACAGATACGCAGTATTTT.

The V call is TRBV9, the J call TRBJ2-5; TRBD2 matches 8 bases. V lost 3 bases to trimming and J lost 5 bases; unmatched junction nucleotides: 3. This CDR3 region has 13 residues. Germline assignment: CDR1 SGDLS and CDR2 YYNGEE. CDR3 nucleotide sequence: TGTGCCAGCAGCGCCCCGGGGGGGGAGACCCAGTACTTC. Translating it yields CASSAPGGETQYF.

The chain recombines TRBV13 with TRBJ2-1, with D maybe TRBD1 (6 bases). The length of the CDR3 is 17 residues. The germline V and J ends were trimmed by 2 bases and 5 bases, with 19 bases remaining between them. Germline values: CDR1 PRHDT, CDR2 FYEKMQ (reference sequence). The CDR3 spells CASSLRPPITGNNEQFF. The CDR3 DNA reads TGTGCCAGCAGCTTACGGCCACCGATTACAGGGAACAATGAGCAGTTCTTC.